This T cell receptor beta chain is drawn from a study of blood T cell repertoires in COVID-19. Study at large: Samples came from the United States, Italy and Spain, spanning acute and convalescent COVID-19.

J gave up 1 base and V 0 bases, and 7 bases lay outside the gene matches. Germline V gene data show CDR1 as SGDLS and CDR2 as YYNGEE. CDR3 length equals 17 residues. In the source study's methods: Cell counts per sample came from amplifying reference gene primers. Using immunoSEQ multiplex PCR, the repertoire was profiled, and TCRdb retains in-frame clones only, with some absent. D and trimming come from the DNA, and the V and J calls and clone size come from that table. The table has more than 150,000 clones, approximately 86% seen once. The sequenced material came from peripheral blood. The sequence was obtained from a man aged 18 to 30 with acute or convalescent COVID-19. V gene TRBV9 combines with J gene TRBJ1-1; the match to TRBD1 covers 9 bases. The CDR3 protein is CASSVEGTGNSNTEAFF. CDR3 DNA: TGTGCCAGCAGCGTAGAGGGGACAGGGAATTCGAACACTGAAGCTTTCTTT.